One and the same sample provided the 2 T cell receptor beta chains below, sequenced in a study of blood T cell repertoires in COVID-19. This table comes from immunoSEQ multiplex PCR, and its TCRdb copy is limited to in-frame clones, with some not included. The table shows about 260,000 clones, with around 87% occurring only once. Sequenced material: peripheral blood. The source of these receptors is a woman in her fifties or sixties with acute or convalescent COVID-19.

The table lists this clone with a few counts. The chain joins TRBV3-1 (or the pseudogene TRBV3-2) to TRBJ1-6; weak D call: TRBD1 (6 bases). The CDR3 runs 16 residues. V lost 1 base, J lost 10 bases, and 17 bases lay in between. In germline, CDR1 is LGHDT, CDR2 YNNKEL (reference sequence). DNA of the CDR3: TGTGCCAGCAGCCAAGGTCCCCCAGGGGAGCACTCACCCCTCCACTTT. Protein product: CASSQGPPGEHSPLHF.

CDR3 nucleotides: TGTGCCAGCAGTTTACAGGGGTCCGGGGAGCTGTTTTTT. Protein sequence: CASSLQGSGELFF. The rearrangement joins TRBV2 to TRBJ2-2; 7 bases agree with TRBD1. Germline lookup yields CDR1 SNHLY and CDR2 FYNNEI. The junction had 3 bases not matched to a gene; V was cut back by 5 bases and J by 6 bases. This CDR3 is 13 amino acids long.